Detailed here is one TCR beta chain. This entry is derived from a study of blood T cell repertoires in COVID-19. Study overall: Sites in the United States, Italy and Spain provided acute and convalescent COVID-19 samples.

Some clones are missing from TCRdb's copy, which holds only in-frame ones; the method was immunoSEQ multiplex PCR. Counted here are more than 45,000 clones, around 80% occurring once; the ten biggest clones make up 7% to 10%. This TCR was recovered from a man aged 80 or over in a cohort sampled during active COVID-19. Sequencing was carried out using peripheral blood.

The CDR3 sequence is CASRMGARQPQHF. CDR3 DNA: TGTGCCAGCAGAATGGGGGCCCGACAGCCCCAGCATTTT. J is TRBJ1-5 and V is TRBV12-3 or TRBV12-4, with D possibly matching TRBD1 (6 bases). This CDR3 is 13 amino acids long. Trimming left V 6 bases short and J 7 bases short, with 13 bases between.